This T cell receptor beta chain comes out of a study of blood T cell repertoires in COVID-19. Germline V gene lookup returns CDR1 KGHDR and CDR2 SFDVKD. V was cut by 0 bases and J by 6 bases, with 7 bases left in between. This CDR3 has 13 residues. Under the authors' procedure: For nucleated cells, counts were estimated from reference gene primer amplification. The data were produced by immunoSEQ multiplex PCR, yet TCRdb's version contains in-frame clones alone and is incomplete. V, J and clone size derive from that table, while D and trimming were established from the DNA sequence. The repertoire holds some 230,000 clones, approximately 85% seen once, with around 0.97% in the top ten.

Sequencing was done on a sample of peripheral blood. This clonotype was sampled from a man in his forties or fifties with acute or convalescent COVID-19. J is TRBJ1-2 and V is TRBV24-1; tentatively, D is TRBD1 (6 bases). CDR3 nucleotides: TGTGCCACCAGTGATTTGGCAGGGGATGGCTACACCTTC. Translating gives CATSDLAGDGYTF.